The source of this TCR beta chain is a study of human T cells and chemical hapten exposure. Study background: Sensitization was performed using 2% DPC on an approximately 2 cm by approximately 2 cm upper inner arm skin site. Study results and limitations: TCRs whose frequency exceeded 1 in 1000 remained the same following DPC sensitization. Significantly greater numbers of large CDR3 similarity clusters came from expanded TCRs than from controls. Donors, who had alopecia, may show an immune response that differs from healthy people's.

Trimming left V 3 bases short and J 4 bases short, with 7 bases between. CDR1 is DFQATT, CDR2 SNEGSKA, per germline (reference sequence). There are 11 residues in the CDR3. The time point here: patch test 3, about 24 weeks after DPC sensitization. Sample treatment: therapeutic diphenylcyclopropenone sensitization with weekly scalp DPC. Sequencing started from total RNA isolated from unfractionated whole blood. TCRdb reprocessed the RACE reads with MiXCR, giving one entry per CDR3 protein. Among under 50,000 distinct CDR3 sequences listed, roughly 12% were seen once. Note on this clonotype: Antigen specificity is unknown.

The source was whole blood, collected in connection with sensitization to the hapten diphenylcyclopropenone (DPC). The chain employs TRBV20-1 and TRBJ2-7, with D uncertain. The origin of this receptor is a middle-aged woman with alopecia areata. Some clones in this sample may be carry-over from other donors' samples. CDR3 sequence reads: CSARLGYEQYF. CDR3 DNA sequence: TGCAGTGCTAGGCTGGGGTACGAGCAGTACTTC.